This TCR beta chain came from a study of Ad26.COV2.S vaccination and SARS-CoV-2 variants (dated by TCRdb to the early 2020s). About the investigation overall: Vaccine-arm donors came from COV1001, a multicentre, randomized, double-blind, placebo-controlled phase I-IIa trial of Ad26.COV2.S in healthy adults. Dosing of Ad26.COV2.S was intramuscular, at either 5x10^10 or 1x10^11 viral particles, delivered as one shot or as two shots spaced 56 days apart. The specificity and breadth of SARS-CoV-2-reactive T cell receptors after Ad26.COV2.S vaccination were assessed by TCRbeta repertoire sequencing. A total of 32 samples were included in the TCR-sequenced set, comprising roughly 19 Ad26.COV2.S vaccine recipients, 5 placebo recipients and 8 SARS-CoV-2 convalescent individuals. Participants in the trial were split at random into five groups of five each, receiving low-dose or high-dose Ad26.COV2.S once or twice, or else placebo on both occasions. Investigators did not know the trial group allocation while performing experiments and assessing outcomes. The study at large found these results: The authors noted that the TCR breadth and depth analyses may have underestimated total T cell responses. Compared with placebo recipients, Ad26.COV2.S recipients showed higher spike-specific TCR breadth (P = 0.0014). Substantial breadth of spike-specific CD8+ and CD4+ T cell responses was reported after vaccination. The study lacked the statistical power to compare responses across vaccine doses or regimens. Vaccine and placebo recipients had similar non-spike TCR breadth, a finding consistent with the vaccine containing only spike.

TCRbeta CDR3 regions were sequenced with the immunoSEQ Assay. After extraction, genomic DNA underwent amplification by bias-controlled multiplex PCR, followed by high-throughput sequencing. The authors' analysis ran thus. To quantify the absolute abundance of each unique TCRbeta CDR3 region, sequences were collapsed and filtered. T cell fraction was estimated by normalizing TCRbeta template counts to usable DNA, with usable DNA measured through amplification of reference genes found in all nucleated cells. Repertoire TCRs were annotated as SARS-CoV-2-specific when V gene, CDR3 amino acid sequence and J gene were exactly matched to a known reactive TCR set. MIRA supplied the reference SARS-CoV-2 TCR set, which was filtered for enrichment in COVID-19-positive ImmuneCODE repertoires so that public or cross-reactive TCRs were removed. Using the MIRA antigens, annotated TCRs were further analysed by specific ORF or by position within an ORF. Breadth was defined as the number of annotated unique rearrangements divided by the total number of unique productive rearrangements, and depth was defined as the summed frequency of the annotated unique rearrangements. Two-sided Wilcoxon rank-sum tests were applied when comparing TCR breadth between groups. Here the immuneACCESS table is served through TCRdb, limited to in-frame sequences with V and J called. Missing clones are a known gap in these copies; in checked studies unresolved V genes cover under half, and the rest lacks a known reason. That table furnishes V, J and clone size, whereas the DNA furnished D and trimming. Across this sample there are just over 350,000 clones, with 70% to 90% seen only once. Of the sample, about 3.5% falls within the top ten clones.

This clone was seen a single time. Its antigen remains unidentified. Qualities for individual bases were not recorded, and no much larger clone is one base off. Explained via the paper, the treatment or condition label denotes: 19 received Ad26.COV2.S at low or high dose, single or two shots; 5 received placebo; per-sample allocation not given. For vaccine and placebo recipients, the sequenced repertoires came from samples collected on day 63 after the first injection. In Cohort 1b, about two dozen adults aged 18-55 years were enrolled at a single site in Boston, USA, between 29 July and 7 August 2020. Ad26.COV2.S consisted of a replication-incompetent adenovirus type 26 vector by which a prefusion-stabilized SARS-CoV-2 spike protein from the original Wuhan strain was expressed. Reading from cysteine to phenylalanine, the CDR3 counts 16 amino acids. Only CDR3 DNA is held: 48 bases, read in frame from base 1.

The input for sequencing was peripheral blood, taken in a trial of Ad26.COV2.S vaccine versus placebo. The chain couples TRBV21-1 to TRBJ2-3; the DNA was not used to check the table's D call, TRBD2. TRBV21-1 is labeled a pseudogene. The sequence was obtained from a person aged 18-60 years who received the Ad26.COV2.S COVID-19 vaccine or a placebo. This receptor has the CDR3 CASSSPREKELDTQYF. The DNA sequence is given as TGTGCCAGCAGCTCGCCCCGGGAGAAAGAGCTAGATACGCAGTATTTT.